The source of this T cell receptor (beta chain) is a study of T cells in tuberculosis. Across the whole study: T cells were selected with CD1B tetramers loaded with glucose monomycolate.

The study's findings and limits: A GMM-specific repertoire classifier reached about 90% accuracy, AUROC under 0.95. Active tuberculosis alpha repertoires lay closer to GMM-specific TCRs than controls'.

Unsorted cryopreserved PBMC were sequenced, averaging roughly 94,000 T cells per clinical donor. In germline, CDR1 is LNHNV, CDR2 YYDKDF (reference sequence). V gave up 9 bases and J gave up 6 bases, with 15 bases separating them. CDR3 length equals 12 residues. Method: immunoSEQ multiplex PCR; TCRdb's copy keeps in-frame clones and lacks some. The table lists tens of thousands of clones, 90% to 95% of them singletons, with less than 8.5% in the top ten. As for this clone: Its antigen is unknown.

The sequencing input was PBMCs. The receptor's source is a donor between 10 and 35 years old with latent tuberculosis or without tuberculosis infection. The rearrangement uses TRBV15 and TRBJ2-7; maybe TRBD2 (6 bases). The CDR3 loop is CATYSGEGEQYF. The CDR3 DNA is TGTGCCACTTATAGCGGAGAGGGCGAGCAGTACTTC.